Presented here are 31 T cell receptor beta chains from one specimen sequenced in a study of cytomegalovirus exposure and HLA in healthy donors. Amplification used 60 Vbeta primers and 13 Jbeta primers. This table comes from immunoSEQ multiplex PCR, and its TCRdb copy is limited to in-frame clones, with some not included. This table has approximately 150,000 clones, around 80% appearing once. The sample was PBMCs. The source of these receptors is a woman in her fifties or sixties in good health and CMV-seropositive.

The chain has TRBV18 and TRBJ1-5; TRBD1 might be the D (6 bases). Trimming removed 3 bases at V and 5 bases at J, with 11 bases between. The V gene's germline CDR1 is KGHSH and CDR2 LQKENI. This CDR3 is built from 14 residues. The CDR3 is CASSPQDSDQPQHF. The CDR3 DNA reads TGTGCCAGCTCACCCCAGGACAGCGATCAGCCCCAGCATTTT.

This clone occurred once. The CDR3 sequence is CASSRQGFETDTQYF. DNA for the CDR3: TGCGCCAGCAGCCGACAGGGGTTTGAGACAGATACGCAGTATTTT. The chain recombines TRBV5-1 with TRBJ2-3; 8 bases agree with TRBD1. CDR3 size: 15 residues. Trimming took 4 bases from V and 3 from J; bases not matched to a gene: 7. The V gene's germline CDR1 is SGHRS and CDR2 YFSETQ.

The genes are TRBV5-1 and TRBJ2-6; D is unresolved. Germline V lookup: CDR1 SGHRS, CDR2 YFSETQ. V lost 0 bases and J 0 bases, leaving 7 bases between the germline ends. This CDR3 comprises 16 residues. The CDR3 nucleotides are TGCGCCAGCAGCTTGGACGGTTTCTCTGGGGCCAACGTCCTGACTTTC. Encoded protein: CASSLDGFSGANVLTF.

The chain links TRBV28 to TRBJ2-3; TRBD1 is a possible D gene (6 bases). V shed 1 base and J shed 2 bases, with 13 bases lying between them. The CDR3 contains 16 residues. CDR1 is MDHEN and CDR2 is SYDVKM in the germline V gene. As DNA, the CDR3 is TGTGCCAGCAGTTTATCCGACAGGCACGACACAGATACGCAGTATTTT. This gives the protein CASSLSDRHDTDTQYF.

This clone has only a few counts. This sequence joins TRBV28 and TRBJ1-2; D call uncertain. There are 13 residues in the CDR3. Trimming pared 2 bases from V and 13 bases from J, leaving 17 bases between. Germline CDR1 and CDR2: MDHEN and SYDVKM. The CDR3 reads CASSLEPPRKRTF. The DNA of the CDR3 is TGTGCCAGCAGTTTAGAGCCGCCCCGTAAACGCACCTTC.

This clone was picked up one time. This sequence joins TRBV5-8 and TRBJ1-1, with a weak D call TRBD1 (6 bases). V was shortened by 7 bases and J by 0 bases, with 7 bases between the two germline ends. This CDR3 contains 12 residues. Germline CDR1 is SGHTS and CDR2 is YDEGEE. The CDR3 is CASYRVNTEAFF. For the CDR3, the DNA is TGTGCCAGCTACAGGGTGAACACTGAAGCTTTCTTT.

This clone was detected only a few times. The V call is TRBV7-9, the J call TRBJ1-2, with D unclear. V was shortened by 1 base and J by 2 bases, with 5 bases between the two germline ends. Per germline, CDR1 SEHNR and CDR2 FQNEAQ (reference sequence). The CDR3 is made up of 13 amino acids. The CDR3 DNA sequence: TGTGCCAGCAGCTTAGGGGAGAACTATGGCTACACCTTC. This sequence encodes CASSLGENYGYTF.

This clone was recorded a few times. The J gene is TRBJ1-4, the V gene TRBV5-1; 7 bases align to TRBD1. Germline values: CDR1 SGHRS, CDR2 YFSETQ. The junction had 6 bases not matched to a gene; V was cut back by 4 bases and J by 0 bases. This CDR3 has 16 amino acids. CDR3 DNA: TGCGCCAGCAGCCTAGGGGACAGCGCAACTAATGAAAAACTGTTTTTT. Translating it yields CASSLGDSATNEKLFF.

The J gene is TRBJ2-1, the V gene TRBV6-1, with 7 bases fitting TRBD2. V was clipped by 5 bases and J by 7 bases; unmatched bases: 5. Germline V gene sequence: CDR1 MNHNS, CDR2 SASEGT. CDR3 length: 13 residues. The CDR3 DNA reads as TGTGCCAGCAGTACCTCGGGGGGAAATGAGCAGTTCTTC. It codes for CASSTSGGNEQFF.

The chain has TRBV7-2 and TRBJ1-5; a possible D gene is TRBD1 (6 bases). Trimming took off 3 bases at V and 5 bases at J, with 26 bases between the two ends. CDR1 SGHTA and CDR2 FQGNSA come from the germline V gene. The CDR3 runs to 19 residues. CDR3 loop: CASSLSRGETLPTDQPQHF. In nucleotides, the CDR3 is TGTGCCAGCAGCTTGTCCAGGGGAGAAACCCTCCCAACAGATCAGCCCCAGCATTTT. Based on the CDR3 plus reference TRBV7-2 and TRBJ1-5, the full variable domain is GAGVSQSPSNKVTEKGKDVELRCDPISGHTALYWYRQSLGQGLEFLIYFQGNSAPDKSGLPSDRFSAERTGGSVSTLTIQRTQQEDSAVYLCASSLSRGETLPTDQPQHFGDGTRLSIL.

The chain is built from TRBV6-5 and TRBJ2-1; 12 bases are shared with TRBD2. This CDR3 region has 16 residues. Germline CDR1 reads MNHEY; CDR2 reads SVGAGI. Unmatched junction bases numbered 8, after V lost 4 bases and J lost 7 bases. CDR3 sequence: CASSSWTSGTRNEQFF. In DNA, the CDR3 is TGTGCCAGCAGTTCATGGACTAGCGGGACGCGGAATGAGCAGTTCTTC.

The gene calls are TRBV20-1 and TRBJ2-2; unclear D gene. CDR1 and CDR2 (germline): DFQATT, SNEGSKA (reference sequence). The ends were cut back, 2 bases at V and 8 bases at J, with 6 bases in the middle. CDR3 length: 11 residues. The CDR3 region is CSARSPGELFF. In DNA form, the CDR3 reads TGCAGTGCTAGATCCCCGGGGGAGCTGTTTTTT.

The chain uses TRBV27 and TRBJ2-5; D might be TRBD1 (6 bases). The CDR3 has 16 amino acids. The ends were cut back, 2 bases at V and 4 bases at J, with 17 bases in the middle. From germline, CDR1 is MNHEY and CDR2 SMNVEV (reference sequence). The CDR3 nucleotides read TGTGCCAGCAGTTTAGTGGGACACCCGAGGGGAGAGACCCAGTACTTC. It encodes CASSLVGHPRGETQYF.

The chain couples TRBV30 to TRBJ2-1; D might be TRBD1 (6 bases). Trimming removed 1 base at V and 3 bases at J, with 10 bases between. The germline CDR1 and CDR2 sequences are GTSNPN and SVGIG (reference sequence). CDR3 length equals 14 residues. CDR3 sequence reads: CAWSAGTNYNEQFF. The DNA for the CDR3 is TGTGCCTGGAGTGCAGGGACAAACTACAATGAGCAGTTCTTC.

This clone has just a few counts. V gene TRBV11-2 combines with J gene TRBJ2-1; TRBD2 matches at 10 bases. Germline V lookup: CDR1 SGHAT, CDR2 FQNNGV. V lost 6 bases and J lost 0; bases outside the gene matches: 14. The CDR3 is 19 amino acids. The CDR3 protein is CASRKDPLGLAVSYNEQFF. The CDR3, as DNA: TGTGCCAGCAGGAAAGACCCACTCGGACTAGCGGTCTCCTACAATGAGCAGTTCTTC.

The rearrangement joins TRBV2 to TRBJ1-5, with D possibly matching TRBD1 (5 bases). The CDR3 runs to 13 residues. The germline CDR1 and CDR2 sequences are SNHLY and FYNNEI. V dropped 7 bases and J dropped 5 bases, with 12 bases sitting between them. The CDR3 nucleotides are TGTGCCAGCAACCAGGGTGCTGATCAGCCCCAGCATTTT. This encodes CASNQGADQPQHF. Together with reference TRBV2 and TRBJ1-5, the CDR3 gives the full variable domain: EPEVTQTPSHQVTQMGQEVILRCVPISNHLYFYWYRQILGQKVEFLVSFYNNEISEKSEIFDDQFSVERPDGSNFTLKIRSTKLEDSAMYFCASNQGADQPQHFGDGTRLSIL.

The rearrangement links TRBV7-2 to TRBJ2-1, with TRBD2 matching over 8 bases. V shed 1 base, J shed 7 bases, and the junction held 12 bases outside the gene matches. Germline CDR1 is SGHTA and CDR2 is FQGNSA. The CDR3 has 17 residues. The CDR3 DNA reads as TGTGCCAGCAGCTTAGATCCGCCGAGCGGGAGTGTAAATGAGCAGTTCTTC. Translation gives CASSLDPPSGSVNEQFF.

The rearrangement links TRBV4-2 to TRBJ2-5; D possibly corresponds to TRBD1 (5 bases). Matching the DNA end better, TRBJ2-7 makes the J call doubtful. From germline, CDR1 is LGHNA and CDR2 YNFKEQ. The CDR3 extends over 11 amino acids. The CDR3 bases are TGTGCCAGCGGGCAGGGCTACGAGCAGTACTTC. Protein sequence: CASGQGYEQYF.

CDR3 in DNA: TGTGCCAGCAGCTGGGGGGGACAAGAGACCCAGTACTTC. This translates into CASSWGGQETQYF. This chain joins TRBV7-2 and TRBJ2-5; TRBD2 matches 7 bases. With V trimmed by 4 bases and J by 2 bases, 1 base remained unmatched. The CDR3 loop spans 13 amino acids. The germline V gene has CDR1 SGHTA and CDR2 FQGNSA.

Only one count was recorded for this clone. CDR3 loop: CASRQTGYSGNTIYF. The CDR3 region has the DNA TGTGCCAGCAGGCAGACGGGATACTCTGGAAACACCATATATTTT. The gene calls are TRBV27 and TRBJ1-3, with D unclear. CDR1 and CDR2 from the germline V gene are MNHEY and SMNVEV (reference sequence). V was clipped by 6 bases and J by 0 bases, with 12 bases between them. This CDR3 spans 15 amino acids.

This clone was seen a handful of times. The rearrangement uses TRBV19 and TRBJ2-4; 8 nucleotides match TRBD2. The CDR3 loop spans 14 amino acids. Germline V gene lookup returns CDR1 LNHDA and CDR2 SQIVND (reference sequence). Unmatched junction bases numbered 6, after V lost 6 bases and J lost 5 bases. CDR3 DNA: TGTGCCAGTAGGCCTGGGACTAGGGAAAACATTCAGTACTTC. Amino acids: CASRPGTRENIQYF.

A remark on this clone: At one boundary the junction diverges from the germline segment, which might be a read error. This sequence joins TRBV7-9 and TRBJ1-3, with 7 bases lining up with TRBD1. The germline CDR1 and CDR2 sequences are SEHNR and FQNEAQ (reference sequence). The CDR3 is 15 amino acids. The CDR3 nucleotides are TGTTCCAGCAGCAGAGGGGGCTCCTCTGGAAACACCATATATTTT. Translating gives CSSSRGGSSGNTIYF.

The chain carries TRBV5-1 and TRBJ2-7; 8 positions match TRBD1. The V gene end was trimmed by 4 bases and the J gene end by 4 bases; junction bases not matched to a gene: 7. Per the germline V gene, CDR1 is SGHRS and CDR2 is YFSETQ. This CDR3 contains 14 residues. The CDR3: CASSLDRGPYEQYF. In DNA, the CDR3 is TGCGCCAGCAGCCTAGACAGGGGACCTTACGAGCAGTACTTC.

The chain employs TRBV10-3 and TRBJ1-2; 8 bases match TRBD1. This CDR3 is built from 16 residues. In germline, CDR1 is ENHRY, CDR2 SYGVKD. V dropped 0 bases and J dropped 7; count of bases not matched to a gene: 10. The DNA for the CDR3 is TGTGCCATCAGTGAGTCGGTAGGACAGGGAGACTCTGGCTACACCTTC. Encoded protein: CAISESVGQGDSGYTF.

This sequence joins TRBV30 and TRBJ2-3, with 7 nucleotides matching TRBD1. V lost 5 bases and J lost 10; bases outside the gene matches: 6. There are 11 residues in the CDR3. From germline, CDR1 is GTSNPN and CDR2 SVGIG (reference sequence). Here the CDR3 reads CAWARTGSQYF. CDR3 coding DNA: TGTGCCTGGGCCAGGACAGGCTCGCAGTATTTT.

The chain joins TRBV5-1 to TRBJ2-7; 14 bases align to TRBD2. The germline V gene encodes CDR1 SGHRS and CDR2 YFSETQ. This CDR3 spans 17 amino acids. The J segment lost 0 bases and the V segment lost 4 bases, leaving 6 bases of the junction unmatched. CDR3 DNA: TGCGCCAGCAGCGCAGGACTAGCGGGAGGAATCTCCTACGAGCAGTACTTC. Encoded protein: CASSAGLAGGISYEQYF.

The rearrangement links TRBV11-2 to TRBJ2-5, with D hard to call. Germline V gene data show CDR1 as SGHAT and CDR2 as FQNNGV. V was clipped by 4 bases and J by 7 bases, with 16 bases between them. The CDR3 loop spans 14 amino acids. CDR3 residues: CASSSPQAHWTQYF. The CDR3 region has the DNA TGTGCCAGCAGCTCCCCCCAAGCCCATTGGACCCAGTACTTC.

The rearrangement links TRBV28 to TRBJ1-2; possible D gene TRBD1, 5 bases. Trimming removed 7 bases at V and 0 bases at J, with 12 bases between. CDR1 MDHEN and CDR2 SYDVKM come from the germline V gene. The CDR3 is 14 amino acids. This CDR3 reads CASTPGGANYGYTF. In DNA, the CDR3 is TGTGCCAGCACCCCCGGGGGGGCTAACTATGGCTACACCTTC.

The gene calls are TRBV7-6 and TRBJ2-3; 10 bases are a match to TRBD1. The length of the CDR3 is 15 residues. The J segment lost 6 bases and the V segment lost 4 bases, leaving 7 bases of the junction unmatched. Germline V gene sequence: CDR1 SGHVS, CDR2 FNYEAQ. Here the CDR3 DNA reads TGTGCCAGCAGCTCCGGGACAGGGGTGTGGGATACGCAGTATTTT. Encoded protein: CASSSGTGVWDTQYF.

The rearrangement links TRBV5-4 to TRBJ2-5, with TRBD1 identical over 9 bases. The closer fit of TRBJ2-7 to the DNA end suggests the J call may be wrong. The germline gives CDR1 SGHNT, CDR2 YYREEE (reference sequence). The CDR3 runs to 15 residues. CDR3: CASSFPQGAHYEQYF. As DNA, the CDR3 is TGTGCCAGCAGCTTTCCACAGGGGGCGCATTACGAGCAGTACTTC.

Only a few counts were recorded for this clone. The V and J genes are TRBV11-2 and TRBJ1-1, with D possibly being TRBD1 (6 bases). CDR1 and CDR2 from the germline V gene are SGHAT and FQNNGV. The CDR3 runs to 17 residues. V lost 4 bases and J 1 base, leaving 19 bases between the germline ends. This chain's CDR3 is CASSSRWGGAGNTEAFF. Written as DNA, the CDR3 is TGTGCCAGCAGCTCTCGTTGGGGGGGCGCGGGGAACACTGAAGCTTTCTTT.